This is a list of T cell receptor beta chains from one sample in a study of blood T cell repertoires in COVID-19. TCRdb keeps only in-frame clones here, not all; method: immunoSEQ multiplex PCR. This table holds a few hundred thousand clones, 90% found once. Source material: PBMCs or T cells enriched from blood (not recorded which). Receptors originate from a young woman with acute COVID-19. Each CDR3 is given with its conserved first and last residue. D genes are given only for firm matches. The size field is filled for only some rows; it gives once, few, many or a size class.

D,J,length,size,V,DNA,CDR3
.,TRBJ1-2,17,.,TRBV28,TGTGCCAGCAGCCAAAGGCAGGGGAATTGGGCCAGCTATGGCTACACCTTC,CASSQRQGNWASYGYTF
TRBD2,TRBJ2-7,15,.,TRBV3-1/TRBV3-2,TGTGCCAGCAGTCGCGCCGGGACTAGCATCGGCGAGCAGTACTTC,CASSRAGTSIGEQYF
.,TRBJ2-3,13,.,TRBV12-3/TRBV12-4,TGTGCCAGCAGTTTAGCCGGGGCAGATACGCAGTATTTT,CASSLAGADTQYF
.,TRBJ1-4,15,.,TRBV18,TGTGCCAGCTCACCACCGGTTAGCGCGGATGAAAAACTGTTTTTT,CASSPPVSADEKLFF
TRBD1,TRBJ2-7,14,.,TRBV19,TGTGCCAGTAGTAGCGGGACAGGGTACTACGAGCAGTACTTC,CASSSGTGYYEQYF
.,TRBJ2-4,13,.,TRBV27,TGTGCCAGCAGTCCCGGACTGGTAAACATTCAGTACTTC,CASSPGLVNIQYF
.,TRBJ2-7,12,.,TRBV29-1,TGCAGCGTTGGACAGGGAGGCTACGAGCAGTACTTC,CSVGQGGYEQYF
TRBD1,TRBJ1-1,15,.,TRBV28,TGTGCCAGCAATCAGAAGACAGGGCGGAACACTGAAGCTTTCTTT,CASNQKTGRNTEAFF
.,TRBJ1-1,12,.,TRBV6-5,TGTGCCAGCAGGGCCCTGAACACTGAAGCTTTCTTT,CASRALNTEAFF
.,TRBJ2-3,16,.,TRBV3-1/TRBV3-2,TGTGCCAGCAGCCAATCTCCGGGAGCCGGCACAGATACGCAGTATTTT,CASSQSPGAGTDTQYF
TRBD1,TRBJ2-5,15,.,TRBV29-1,TGCAGCGTTGAAGTGGGGACAGGGAAAGTAGAGACCCAGTACTTC,CSVEVGTGKVETQYF
TRBD2,TRBJ2-1,15,.,TRBV6-5,TGTGCCAGCAGAGTCGGAGCGGGGCTGGACAATGAGCAGTTCTTC,CASRVGAGLDNEQFF
TRBD1,TRBJ2-2,15,.,TRBV28,TGTGCCAGCAGTTTCGGTCAGGGGGCTTTAGGGGAGCTGTTTTTT,CASSFGQGALGELFF
TRBD2,TRBJ2-1,13,.,TRBV15,TGTGCCACAAAGAGCGGGAACTACAATGAGCAGTTCTTC,CATKSGNYNEQFF
.,TRBJ2-7,16,.,TRBV27,TGTGCCAGCAGTTCACTGGAAGGCGACGGACTCTACGAGCAGTACTTC,CASSSLEGDGLYEQYF
TRBD1,TRBJ1-5,14,few,TRBV2,TGTGCCGGTGCCGGGACAGGACTCAATCAGCCCCAGCATTTT,CAGAGTGLNQPQHF
TRBD1,TRBJ1-2,13,.,TRBV5-6,TGTGCCAGCAGCTGGGGCGGACAGGGTGACTACACCTTC,CASSWGGQGDYTF
TRBD2,TRBJ2-1,17,.,TRBV12-5,TGTGCTAGTGGTTTGGAAATACTAGCGGGAGGTTACAATGAGCAGTTCTTC,CASGLEILAGGYNEQFF
.,TRBJ1-5,15,.,TRBV2,TGTGCCAGCAGTGAAGGGGCGTATAGCAATCAGCCCCAGCATTTT,CASSEGAYSNQPQHF
TRBD2,TRBJ2-2,16,.,TRBV30,TGTGCCTGGAGAACCCCCCCGGGAGGAACCACCGGGGAGCTGTTTTTT,CAWRTPPGGTTGELFF
.,TRBJ1-5,13,.,TRBV12-3/TRBV12-4,TGTGCCAGCAGTTTTCGGGGTAATCAGCCCCAGCATTTT,CASSFRGNQPQHF
TRBD1,TRBJ2-2,14,.,TRBV10-3,TGTGCCATCAGTGAAACAGGGGACACCGGGGAGCTGTTTTTT,CAISETGDTGELFF
.,TRBJ2-7,13,.,TRBV12-3/TRBV12-4,TGTGCCAGCAGTTTAGTGCTCGAGGAACGGCAGTACTTC,CASSLVLEERQYF
.,TRBJ1-4,14,.,TRBV28,TGTGCCAGCAGTTTATTATCAACTAATGAAAAACTGTTTTTT,CASSLLSTNEKLFF
TRBD1,TRBJ2-2,18,few,TRBV11-2,TGTGCCAGCAGTCCACGGCCCACAGGGGGATTAAGCACCGGGGAGCTGTTTTTT,CASSPRPTGGLSTGELFF
.,TRBJ2-1,15,.,TRBV11-3,TGTGCCAGCAGCTTAGCCGGGGGATCTTACAATGAGCAGTTCTTC,CASSLAGGSYNEQFF
TRBD1,TRBJ2-7,14,once,TRBV7-9,TGTGCCAGCAGCTTGGGGGACAGACCTTACGAGCAGTACTTC,CASSLGDRPYEQYF
.,TRBJ1-5,14,.,TRBV7-8,TGTGCCAGCAGCTTAGGGGGGGGGCCCCACTCCCAGCATTTT,CASSLGGGPHSQHF
.,TRBJ1-3,16,.,TRBV9,TGTGCCAGCAGCTCGGGAGGGGGAACTGCTGGAAACACCATATATTTT,CASSSGGGTAGNTIYF
.,TRBJ1-5,14,.,TRBV3-1/TRBV3-2,TGTGCCAGCAGCCATGACGGGGAAAAACAGCCCCAGCATTTT,CASSHDGEKQPQHF
.,TRBJ2-2,13,.,TRBV12-3/TRBV12-4,TGTGCCAGCAGTTTTGGTCAGACCGGGGAGCTGTTTTTT,CASSFGQTGELFF
TRBD1,TRBJ1-2,14,few,TRBV5-6,TGTGCCAGCAGCTTAGGGGGCGGTAACTATGGCTACACCTTC,CASSLGGGNYGYTF
TRBD2,TRBJ2-1,15,.,TRBV18,TGTGCCAGCTCACCCGGGACTAGCGGGCTCAATGAGCAGTTCTTC,CASSPGTSGLNEQFF
TRBD2,TRBJ2-1,15,.,TRBV24-1,TGTGCCACCAGTGCAAGCGGGAGCTCCTACAATGAGCAGTTCTTC,CATSASGSSYNEQFF
.,TRBJ2-5,13,.,TRBV19,TGTGCCAGTATAGGTCAGGGAATGAAGACCCAGTACTTC,CASIGQGMKTQYF
TRBD1,TRBJ2-7,14,.,TRBV27,TGTGCCAGCAGTTTCCGGGACAGGGGTCACGAGCAGTACTTC,CASSFRDRGHEQYF
.,TRBJ1-1,18,.,TRBV15,TGTGCCACCAGCTCCGATGGGAGTTACGCAAGTAGGAACACTGAAGCTTTCTTT,CATSSDGSYASRNTEAFF